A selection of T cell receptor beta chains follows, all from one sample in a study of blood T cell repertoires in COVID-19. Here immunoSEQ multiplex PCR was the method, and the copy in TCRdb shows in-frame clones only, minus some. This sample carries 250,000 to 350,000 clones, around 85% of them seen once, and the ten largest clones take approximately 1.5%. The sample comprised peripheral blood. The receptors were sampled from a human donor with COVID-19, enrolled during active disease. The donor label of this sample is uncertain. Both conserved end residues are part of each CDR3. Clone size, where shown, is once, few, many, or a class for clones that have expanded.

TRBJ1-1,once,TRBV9,CASSVDGTGFTEAFF
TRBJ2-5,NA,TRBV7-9,CASSFGQVQETQYF
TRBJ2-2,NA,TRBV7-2,CASSLRRQGGTGELFF
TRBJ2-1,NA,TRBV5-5,CASSSSGWPPGYNEQFF
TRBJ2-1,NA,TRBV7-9,CASSRDLAGYNEQFF
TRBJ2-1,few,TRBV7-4,CASSLGDRGRERYEQFF
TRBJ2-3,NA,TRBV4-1,CASSRNLAGGTDTQYF
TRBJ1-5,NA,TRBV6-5,CASEGWGSNQPQHF
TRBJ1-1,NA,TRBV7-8,CASSSSAQGTEAFF
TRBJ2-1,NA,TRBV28,CASSGLISGKQHNEQFF